This T cell receptor (beta chain) was retrieved from a study of shared clonotypes between healthy human individuals. Whole-study results and caveats: Rarefaction gave evidence that sorted-subset sequencing remained incomplete despite large depth.

As regards this clone: Its antigen remains unidentified.

Under the authors' procedure: ImmunoSEQ output held junction-only sequences without quality scores, so filtering differed. Assay used: immunoSEQ multiplex PCR; TCRdb lists only in-frame clones, some missing. The DNA gave D and trimming, while V, J and clone size come from that table. This sample has about 690,000 clones, with 90% found just once. Together with CD45RO+ cells, CCR7-negative CD45RA+ TemRA cells were included in CD8 memory. The V gene lost 6 bases and the J gene lost 0 bases, with 11 bases spanning the gap. This CDR3 spans 14 amino acids. Germline lookup yields CDR1 LNHNV and CDR2 YYDKDF (reference sequence).

The clonotype originates from a man between 18 and 29 years old in good health. Some clones in this sample may be carry-over from other donors' samples. V usage is TRBV15 and J usage is TRBJ1-1; D perhaps matches TRBD1 (5 bases). The sequencing input was memory CD8+ T cells from PBMCs. Subset: CD45RO+ cells pooled with CCR7-negative TemRA cells. The DNA of the CDR3 is TGTGCCACCAGACCTGACAGCATGAACACTGAAGCTTTCTTT. Translation gives CATRPDSMNTEAFF.